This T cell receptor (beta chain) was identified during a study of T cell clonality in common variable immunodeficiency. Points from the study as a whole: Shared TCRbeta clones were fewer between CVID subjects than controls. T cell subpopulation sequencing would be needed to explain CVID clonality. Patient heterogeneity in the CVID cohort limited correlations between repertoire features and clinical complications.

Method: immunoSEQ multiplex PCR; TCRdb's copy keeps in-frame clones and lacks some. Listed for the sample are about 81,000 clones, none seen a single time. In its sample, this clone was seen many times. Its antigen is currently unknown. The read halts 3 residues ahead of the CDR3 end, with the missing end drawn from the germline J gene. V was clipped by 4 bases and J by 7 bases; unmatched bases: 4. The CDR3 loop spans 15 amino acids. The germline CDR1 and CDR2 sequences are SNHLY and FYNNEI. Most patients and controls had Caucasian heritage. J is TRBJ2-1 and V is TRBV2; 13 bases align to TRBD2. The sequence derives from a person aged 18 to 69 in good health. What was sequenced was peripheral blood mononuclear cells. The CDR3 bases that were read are TGTGCCAGCAGTGGGACTAGCGGGAGAAGGAATGAG. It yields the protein CASSGTSGRRNE. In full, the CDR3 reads CASSGTSGRRNEQFF.